A selection of T cell receptor beta chains follows, all from one sample in a study of OX40 agonist ivuxolimab in advanced cancers. Profiled with immunoSEQ multiplex PCR; TCRdb holds only in-frame clones, not every one. The sample has roughly 30,000 clones, approximately 86% seen once. The sequencing used CD4+ or CD8+ T cells sorted from blood, collected in a trial of the OX40 agonist ivuxolimab. The receptors come from an adult with an advanced solid tumor such as melanoma, head and neck, liver or kidney cancer. Both conserved end residues are part of each CDR3. Each record gives: J gene, V gene, D gene, clone size, CDR3 length, CDR3 DNA, CDR3 protein. The D gene is left open where the match is weak. A clone size is listed for some rows: how often the clone was seen (once, few, many), or a class if it is expanded.

J gene: TRBJ1-2; V gene: TRBV19; D gene: .; clone size: .; CDR3 length: 15; CDR3 DNA: TGTGCCAGTACCCCCTTCGCGACAGGCAACTATGGCTACACCTTC; CDR3 protein: CASTPFATGNYGYTF
J gene: TRBJ2-7; V gene: TRBV9; D gene: .; clone size: .; CDR3 length: 12; CDR3 DNA: TGTGCCAGCGGGCGGGACTCCTACGAGCAGTACTTC; CDR3 protein: CASGRDSYEQYF
J gene: TRBJ2-3; V gene: TRBV5-5; D gene: .; clone size: .; CDR3 length: 16; CDR3 DNA: TGTGCCAGCAGCTGGGGCGCCGCGACCATTCCAGATACGCAGTATTTT; CDR3 protein: CASSWGAATIPDTQYF
J gene: TRBJ1-4; V gene: TRBV6-1; D gene: .; clone size: .; CDR3 length: 17; CDR3 DNA: TGTGCCAGCAGTGAAGTTACCGGCGGTTCAACTAATGAAAAACTGTTTTTT; CDR3 protein: CASSEVTGGSTNEKLFF
J gene: TRBJ2-4; V gene: TRBV9; D gene: .; clone size: medium-sized; CDR3 length: 13; CDR3 DNA: TGTGCCAGCAGCGCCGGACAAGAAAACATTCAGTACTTC; CDR3 protein: CASSAGQENIQYF
J gene: TRBJ1-3; V gene: TRBV9; D gene: .; clone size: .; CDR3 length: 15; CDR3 DNA: TGTGCCAGCAGCGTATCAGGGACGACTGGAAACACCATATATTTT; CDR3 protein: CASSVSGTTGNTIYF
J gene: TRBJ2-2; V gene: TRBV6-6; D gene: .; clone size: .; CDR3 length: 15; CDR3 DNA: TGTGCCAGCAGTTACCAGAGCGCCCGCACCGGGGAGCTGTTTTTT; CDR3 protein: CASSYQSARTGELFF
J gene: TRBJ2-5; V gene: TRBV29-1; D gene: .; clone size: .; CDR3 length: 13; CDR3 DNA: TGCAGCGTTGAGGTGGCCAGGGGTGAGACCCAGTACTTC; CDR3 protein: CSVEVARGETQYF
J gene: TRBJ2-3; V gene: TRBV19; D gene: TRBD2; clone size: .; CDR3 length: 16; CDR3 DNA: TGTGCCAGTAGTATGACTAGCGGGGGGCCAGCAGATACGCAGTATTTT; CDR3 protein: CASSMTSGGPADTQYF
J gene: TRBJ2-5; V gene: TRBV7-8; D gene: .; clone size: .; CDR3 length: 14; CDR3 DNA: TGTGCCAGCAGCTTAGTTGTCCCGTGGGAGACCCAGTACTTC; CDR3 protein: CASSLVVPWETQYF
J gene: TRBJ2-1; V gene: TRBV4-2; D gene: .; clone size: .; CDR3 length: 15; CDR3 DNA: TGTGCCAGCAGCCAAGGTCCGAGCTCCTACAATGAGCAGTTCTTC; CDR3 protein: CASSQGPSSYNEQFF
J gene: TRBJ2-1; V gene: TRBV9; D gene: TRBD1; clone size: .; CDR3 length: 17; CDR3 DNA: TGTGCCAGCAGCGTAGATAATAGACAGGGGATTTTCAATGAGCAGTTCTTC; CDR3 protein: CASSVDNRQGIFNEQFF
J gene: TRBJ2-7; V gene: TRBV27; D gene: TRBD1; clone size: .; CDR3 length: 13; CDR3 DNA: TGTGCCAGCAGTCCAAACAGGGGATACGAGCAGTACTTC; CDR3 protein: CASSPNRGYEQYF
J gene: TRBJ1-4; V gene: TRBV15; D gene: .; clone size: .; CDR3 length: 18; CDR3 DNA: TGTGCCACCAGCAGAGGGTTACTAGTATCCTCAACTAATGAAAAACTGTTTTTT; CDR3 protein: CATSRGLLVSSTNEKLFF
J gene: TRBJ2-5; V gene: TRBV7-6; D gene: TRBD2; clone size: .; CDR3 length: 16; CDR3 DNA: TGTGCCAGCAGCTTAAGTAGGCTAGCGGGTCAAGAGACCCAGTACTTC; CDR3 protein: CASSLSRLAGQETQYF
J gene: TRBJ2-2; V gene: TRBV5-6; D gene: .; clone size: .; CDR3 length: 14; CDR3 DNA: TGTGCCAGCAGCTTGGGCACAGGGACCGGGGAGCTGTTTTTT; CDR3 protein: CASSLGTGTGELFF
J gene: TRBJ2-7; V gene: TRBV5-6; D gene: .; clone size: .; CDR3 length: 14; CDR3 DNA: TGTGCCAGCAGCGTGGGGCTAGCGATCTACGAGCAGTACTTC; CDR3 protein: CASSVGLAIYEQYF
J gene: TRBJ2-2; V gene: TRBV11-2; D gene: .; clone size: few; CDR3 length: 17; CDR3 DNA: TGTGCCAGCAGCGTACTTCGGTGGGCGGCGAACACCGGGGAGCTGTTTTTT; CDR3 protein: CASSVLRWAANTGELFF
J gene: TRBJ1-5; V gene: TRBV29-1; D gene: TRBD1; clone size: .; CDR3 length: 14; CDR3 DNA: TGCAGCGTTGAAGAGACAGGGGGGCATCAGCCCCAGCATTTT; CDR3 protein: CSVEETGGHQPQHF
J gene: TRBJ2-3; V gene: TRBV7-8; D gene: TRBD2; clone size: .; CDR3 length: 19; CDR3 DNA: TGTGCCAGCAGCTTAGAGGTCGGGCTAGCGGGGGACAACACAGATACGCAGTATTTT; CDR3 protein: CASSLEVGLAGDNTDTQYF
J gene: TRBJ2-7; V gene: TRBV9; D gene: .; clone size: .; CDR3 length: 11; CDR3 DNA: TGTGCCAGCGCGGAGGGCGGCGAGCAGTACTTC; CDR3 protein: CASAEGGEQYF
J gene: TRBJ1-2; V gene: TRBV9; D gene: .; clone size: few; CDR3 length: 16; CDR3 DNA: TGTGCCAGCAGCGTGACAAGGACAGACGGAGACTATGGCTACACCTTC; CDR3 protein: CASSVTRTDGDYGYTF
J gene: TRBJ2-1; V gene: TRBV5-6; D gene: TRBD2; clone size: .; CDR3 length: 16; CDR3 DNA: TGTGCCAGCAGCTCAAAGTCGGATAGCGGGTTCAATGAGCAGTTCTTC; CDR3 protein: CASSSKSDSGFNEQFF
J gene: TRBJ2-2; V gene: TRBV2; D gene: TRBD1; clone size: .; CDR3 length: 14; CDR3 DNA: TGTGCCACACAATTGGGACAGGGACGTGGGGAGCTGTTTTTT; CDR3 protein: CATQLGQGRGELFF
J gene: TRBJ2-1; V gene: TRBV6-5; D gene: TRBD1; clone size: .; CDR3 length: 16; CDR3 DNA: TGTGCCAGCAGTTACGCGGGACAGGTAACCTACAATGAGCAGTTCTTC; CDR3 protein: CASSYAGQVTYNEQFF
J gene: TRBJ2-7; V gene: TRBV14; D gene: .; clone size: .; CDR3 length: 16; CDR3 DNA: TGTGCCAGCAGCCAAAACCCGGGACCTCAGCCATACGAGCAGTACTTC; CDR3 protein: CASSQNPGPQPYEQYF
J gene: TRBJ2-1; V gene: TRBV7-3; D gene: TRBD2; clone size: .; CDR3 length: 16; CDR3 DNA: TGTGCCAGCAGCGATTATACGACTAGCGGGAACAATGAGCAGTTCTTC; CDR3 protein: CASSDYTTSGNNEQFF
J gene: TRBJ2-7; V gene: TRBV5-4; D gene: .; clone size: .; CDR3 length: 14; CDR3 DNA: TGTGCCAGCAGCTTGGGCAGGGGTAGCTACGAGCAGTACTTC; CDR3 protein: CASSLGRGSYEQYF
J gene: TRBJ2-5; V gene: TRBV9; D gene: .; clone size: once; CDR3 length: 12; CDR3 DNA: TGTGCCAGCAGGGGGACCCAAGAGACCCAGTACTTC; CDR3 protein: CASRGTQETQYF
J gene: TRBJ2-7; V gene: TRBV4-2; D gene: .; clone size: once; CDR3 length: 15; CDR3 DNA: TGTGCCAGCAGCCAAGATCCCCTAGCTGGTTACGAGCAGTACTTC; CDR3 protein: CASSQDPLAGYEQYF
J gene: TRBJ2-1; V gene: TRBV2; D gene: TRBD2; clone size: .; CDR3 length: 13; CDR3 DNA: TGTGCCAGCAACGGGGGGAGGTACAATGAGCAGTTCTTC; CDR3 protein: CASNGGRYNEQFF
J gene: TRBJ2-2; V gene: TRBV7-9; D gene: TRBD2; clone size: .; CDR3 length: 15; CDR3 DNA: TGTGCCAGCAGCTTGCAGCGGGGGGATCCCGGGGAGCTGTTTTTT; CDR3 protein: CASSLQRGDPGELFF
J gene: TRBJ1-1; V gene: TRBV5-5; D gene: .; clone size: few; CDR3 length: 13; CDR3 DNA: TGTGCCAGCAGCGGGTGGGTGAACACTGAAGCTTTCTTT; CDR3 protein: CASSGWVNTEAFF
J gene: TRBJ2-7; V gene: TRBV15; D gene: TRBD1; clone size: .; CDR3 length: 18; CDR3 DNA: TGTGCCACCAGCAGAATCTATCCCGGGACAGGGGACTTCTACGAGCAGTACTTC; CDR3 protein: CATSRIYPGTGDFYEQYF
J gene: TRBJ2-7; V gene: TRBV7-6; D gene: TRBD2; clone size: .; CDR3 length: 13; CDR3 DNA: TGTGCCAGCAGCTTCGGCGGGGGGAGCGAGCAGTACTTC; CDR3 protein: CASSFGGGSEQYF
J gene: TRBJ2-5; V gene: TRBV9; D gene: TRBD2; clone size: .; CDR3 length: 18; CDR3 DNA: TGTGCCAGCAGCACAGGACAGGGGACTAGCGGATTCCAAGAGACCCAGTACTTC; CDR3 protein: CASSTGQGTSGFQETQYF
J gene: TRBJ2-3; V gene: TRBV6-5; D gene: .; clone size: .; CDR3 length: 10; CDR3 DNA: TGTGCCAGCAGTGTTGGAACGCAGTATTTT; CDR3 protein: CASSVGTQYF
J gene: TRBJ1-1; V gene: TRBV5-6; D gene: .; clone size: .; CDR3 length: 11; CDR3 DNA: TGTGCCAGCAGCTTGAGCACTGAAGCTTTCTTT; CDR3 protein: CASSLSTEAFF
J gene: TRBJ1-6; V gene: TRBV7-2; D gene: .; clone size: few; CDR3 length: 14; CDR3 DNA: TGTGCCAGCAGCTTAGAAGAGGGCTATTCACCCCTCCACTTT; CDR3 protein: CASSLEEGYSPLHF
J gene: TRBJ1-2; V gene: TRBV27; D gene: .; clone size: .; CDR3 length: 12; CDR3 DNA: TGTGCCAGCAGGGGGGGTCACTATGGCTACACCTTC; CDR3 protein: CASRGGHYGYTF
J gene: TRBJ1-4; V gene: TRBV6-1; D gene: .; clone size: .; CDR3 length: 16; CDR3 DNA: TGTGCCAGCAGTGGCGAAGGGGGGCTCCTGAATGAAAAACTGTTTTTT; CDR3 protein: CASSGEGGLLNEKLFF
J gene: TRBJ2-1; V gene: TRBV7-3; D gene: TRBD2; clone size: .; CDR3 length: 16; CDR3 DNA: TGTGCCAGCAGCTTAGGAGGACTAGAGGGCTACAATGAGCAGTTCTTC; CDR3 protein: CASSLGGLEGYNEQFF
J gene: TRBJ1-5; V gene: TRBV28; D gene: TRBD1; clone size: .; CDR3 length: 15; CDR3 DNA: TGTGCCAGCAGTCCAACCGGACAGGGCTATCAGCCCCAGCATTTT; CDR3 protein: CASSPTGQGYQPQHF
J gene: TRBJ2-7; V gene: TRBV5-5; D gene: TRBD1; clone size: .; CDR3 length: 17; CDR3 DNA: TGTGCCAGCAGCTCGATCCTGGGACAGGGGGCTTGGGACGAGCAGTACTTC; CDR3 protein: CASSSILGQGAWDEQYF
J gene: TRBJ2-5; V gene: TRBV9; D gene: .; clone size: .; CDR3 length: 13; CDR3 DNA: TGTGCCAGCAGCGTAAATTTGCGAGAGACCCAGTACTTC; CDR3 protein: CASSVNLRETQYF
J gene: TRBJ1-5; V gene: TRBV2; D gene: .; clone size: .; CDR3 length: 13; CDR3 DNA: TGTGCCAGCAGGGGACATCTCAATCAGCCCCAGCATTTT; CDR3 protein: CASRGHLNQPQHF
J gene: TRBJ2-1; V gene: TRBV27; D gene: .; clone size: .; CDR3 length: 14; CDR3 DNA: TGTGCCAGCAGTTTATCGGCTCTAAGCGATGAGCAGTTCTTC; CDR3 protein: CASSLSALSDEQFF
J gene: TRBJ2-6; V gene: TRBV11-2; D gene: .; clone size: .; CDR3 length: 13; CDR3 DNA: TGTGCCAGCGACAGCTCTGGGGCCAACGTCCTGACTTTC; CDR3 protein: CASDSSGANVLTF
J gene: TRBJ2-6; V gene: TRBV28; D gene: TRBD1; clone size: .; CDR3 length: 17; CDR3 DNA: TGTGCCAGCAGATCCGGGACAGGGGACTCTGGGGCCAACGTCCTGACTTTC; CDR3 protein: CASRSGTGDSGANVLTF
J gene: TRBJ2-7; V gene: TRBV30; D gene: .; clone size: .; CDR3 length: 15; CDR3 DNA: TGTGCCTGGAGTGTTTGGTCCCGGAGAACCTACGAGCAGTACTTC; CDR3 protein: CAWSVWSRRTYEQYF
J gene: TRBJ2-3; V gene: TRBV7-7; D gene: TRBD2; clone size: .; CDR3 length: 17; CDR3 DNA: TGTGCTAGCAGAGAAATTAGCGGTCCCGGGGGGACAGATACGCAGTATTTT; CDR3 protein: CASREISGPGGTDTQYF
J gene: TRBJ2-7; V gene: TRBV15; D gene: .; clone size: .; CDR3 length: 17; CDR3 DNA: TGTGCCACCAGCAGAGAGGGGGGAAGGACAGCAAACTACGAGCAGTACTTC; CDR3 protein: CATSREGGRTANYEQYF
J gene: TRBJ2-7; V gene: TRBV28; D gene: .; clone size: .; CDR3 length: 12; CDR3 DNA: TGTGCCAGCAGTTTAGTCTATTACGAGCAGTACTTC; CDR3 protein: CASSLVYYEQYF
J gene: TRBJ2-1; V gene: TRBV29-1; D gene: .; clone size: .; CDR3 length: 13; CDR3 DNA: TGCAGCGTTGAGGGACTCCGAGTAAATGAGCAGTTCTTC; CDR3 protein: CSVEGLRVNEQFF